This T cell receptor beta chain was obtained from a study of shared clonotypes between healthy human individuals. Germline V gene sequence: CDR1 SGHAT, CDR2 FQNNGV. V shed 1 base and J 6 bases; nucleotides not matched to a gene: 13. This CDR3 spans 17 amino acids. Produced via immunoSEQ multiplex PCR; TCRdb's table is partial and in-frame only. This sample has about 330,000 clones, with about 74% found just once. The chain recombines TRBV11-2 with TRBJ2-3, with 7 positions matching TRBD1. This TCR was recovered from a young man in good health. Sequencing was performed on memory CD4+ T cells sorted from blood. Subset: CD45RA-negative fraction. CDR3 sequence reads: CASSLVLTGPTGDTQYF. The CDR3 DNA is TGTGCCAGCAGCTTAGTTCTGACAGGGCCTACGGGTGATACGCAGTATTTT.